This TCR beta chain was found in a study of blood T cell repertoires in COVID-19 (dated by TCRdb to between 2020 and 2021). As for the study more broadly: Collaborator samples came from the United States, Italy and Spain and covered acute and convalescent phases of COVID-19. The prospective study material was composed of cDNA or gDNA derived from T cells, B-cell-depleted T cells, or PBMCs. Subjects who had been exposed to COVID-19, were actively infected with it, or had recovered from it provided the deeply sampled blood TCRbeta repertoires that made up the dataset. A freely available public database, intended as a resource for researchers studying the immune response to SARS-CoV-2, is where the repertoires were released. Samples came from the ongoing ImmuneRACE study (first 160 participants) plus 1,254 subjects from 6 global collaborators. Sample metadata almost always included a de-identified subject ID, COVID-19 status, age in years and sex. Where HLA class I and class II types were available, the types were taken from metadata supplied by the sample provider, not from assay-based typing. The investigation overall reported the following: The amount of clinical and demographic metadata varied by source and participant and was provided uncurated.

The immunoSEQ Assay, a bias-controlled multiplex PCR, was used to amplify TCRbeta CDR3 regions from genomic DNA. The authors' analysis ran thus. Nucleated cell counts per sample were estimated from amplification of reference gene primers within the assay. To quantify the absolute abundance of each unique TCRbeta CDR3 rearrangement, sequence reads were collapsed and filtered. For each sample, productive Simpson clonality was calculated as the square root of Simpson's diversity index across productive rearrangements. In TCRdb, the immuneACCESS table is reduced to in-frame sequences with V and J assigned. These tables do not hold every clone; where another copy was compared, an unresolved V gene accounts for under half, and the others remain unexplained. That table is the source of V, J and clone size, and D and trimming were worked out from the DNA. Here the sample has about 400,000 clones; 70% to 90% occur a single time. Roughly 6.6% of the sample lies in the top ten.

To note about this clone: Its antigen target is currently unknown. No base quality values were provided; no much bigger clone lies one nucleotide off.

At one collaborating source in Seattle, patients were enrolled during active infection and were followed longitudinally through the course of disease. Each collaborating institution followed its own protocols to collect whole blood in K2EDTA tubes. Collaborator samples were shipped for TCRbeta analysis as frozen whole blood, isolated PBMCs, or DNA extracted from either sample type. Between the V and J ends, shortened by 1 base and 9 bases respectively, the junction contains 14 bases. CDR1 and CDR2, per the germline V gene, are SGHRS and YFSETQ. From the cysteine through the phenylalanine, the CDR3 covers 14 amino acids. The read is trimmed to its CDR3 DNA, 42 bases read in frame from base 1.

The sample was peripheral blood. The chain employs TRBV5-1 and TRBJ2-1; the D gene is unclear. The sequence was collected from a woman aged 55-70 years with COVID-19, enrolled during active disease. CDR3 loop: CASSLSDSRGEQFF. The DNA reads as follows: TGCGCCAGCAGCTTGAGTGACTCGCGAGGTGAGCAGTTCTTC. Supplemented by the reference TRBV5-1 and TRBJ2-1 proteins around the CDR3, the complete variable domain is KAGVTQTPRYLIKTRGQQVTLSCSPISGHRSVSWYQQTPGQGLQFLFEYFSETQRNKGNFPGRFSGRQFSNSRSEMNVSTLELGDSALYLCASSLSDSRGEQFFGPGTRLTVL.